A selection of T cell receptor beta chains follows, all from one sample in a study of T cell changes during pregnancy in multiple sclerosis. Assay: immunoSEQ multiplex PCR; the TCRdb copy retains only in-frame clones and omits some. Of about 77,000 clones listed, about 88% are singletons. Sequencing used peripheral blood, obtained before pregnancy. The receptors here all came from a female donor with multiple sclerosis, enrolled in a pregnancy study. Each CDR3 is given with its conserved first and last residue. A D gene is named only where the DNA matches it firmly. Clone sizes are given selectively: once, few, many, or a class where the clone is expanded.

v_call: TRBV27
d_call: TRBD2
j_call: TRBJ2-2
clone_size: -
cdr3_aa: CASSLSGGAYTGELFF
cdr3_nt: TGTGCCAGCAGCCTTAGCGGGGGGGCTTACACCGGGGAGCTGTTTTTT

v_call: TRBV19
d_call: -
j_call: TRBJ1-2
clone_size: -
cdr3_aa: CASSMWRGGGYTF
cdr3_nt: TGTGCCAGTAGTATGTGGAGGGGCGGTGGCTACACCTTC

v_call: TRBV12-5
d_call: -
j_call: TRBJ2-2
clone_size: -
cdr3_aa: CASGRREGGELFF
cdr3_nt: TGTGCTAGTGGCCGCAGGGAAGGCGGGGAGCTGTTTTTT

v_call: TRBV2
d_call: TRBD2
j_call: TRBJ2-3
clone_size: -
cdr3_aa: CASAYLAGGLDTQYF
cdr3_nt: TGTGCCAGCGCCTATCTAGCGGGGGGACTAGATACGCAGTATTTT

v_call: TRBV7-9
d_call: TRBD1
j_call: TRBJ2-2
clone_size: -
cdr3_aa: CASRSTGGHGELFF
cdr3_nt: TGTGCCAGCCGCTCGACAGGGGGCCACGGGGAGCTGTTTTTT

v_call: TRBV6-4
d_call: TRBD2
j_call: TRBJ2-3
clone_size: -
cdr3_aa: CASSSGGASDTQYF
cdr3_nt: TGTGCCAGCAGTAGCGGGGGGGCCTCAGATACGCAGTATTTT

v_call: TRBV12-5
d_call: -
j_call: TRBJ1-1
clone_size: few
cdr3_aa: CASGTGTEAFF
cdr3_nt: TGTGCTAGTGGGACTGGTACTGAAGCTTTCTTT

v_call: TRBV19
d_call: TRBD1
j_call: TRBJ1-6
clone_size: -
cdr3_aa: CASSIRQGNNSPLHF
cdr3_nt: TGTGCCAGTAGTATACGACAGGGCAACAATTCACCCCTCCACTTT

v_call: TRBV7-2
d_call: TRBD1
j_call: TRBJ1-2
clone_size: -
cdr3_aa: CASSRDRGLNGYTF
cdr3_nt: TGTGCCAGCAGCCGGGACAGGGGTTTGAATGGCTACACCTTC

v_call: TRBV5-1
d_call: TRBD2
j_call: TRBJ2-3
clone_size: -
cdr3_aa: CASSLNSGGGTDTQYF
cdr3_nt: TGCGCCAGCAGCTTGAATAGCGGGGGGGGTACAGATACGCAGTATTTT

v_call: TRBV25-1
d_call: -
j_call: TRBJ1-2
clone_size: -
cdr3_aa: CASNPGQGYGYTF
cdr3_nt: TGTGCCAGCAACCCTGGGCAGGGGTATGGCTACACCTTC

v_call: TRBV7-3
d_call: -
j_call: TRBJ1-1
clone_size: -
cdr3_aa: CASSLRAGNTEAFF
cdr3_nt: TGTGCCAGCAGCTTAAGGGCCGGGAACACTGAAGCTTTCTTT

v_call: TRBV7-9
d_call: -
j_call: TRBJ2-7
clone_size: -
cdr3_aa: CASSLGADTYEQYF
cdr3_nt: TGTGCCAGCAGCTTAGGAGCCGATACCTACGAGCAGTACTTC

v_call: TRBV27
d_call: TRBD1
j_call: TRBJ2-7
clone_size: -
cdr3_aa: CASSRKPRTGDEQYF
cdr3_nt: TGTGCCAGCAGTCGCAAACCAAGGACAGGAGATGAGCAGTACTTC

v_call: TRBV6-5
d_call: TRBD1
j_call: TRBJ1-1
clone_size: -
cdr3_aa: CASTEGTGGVTEAFF
cdr3_nt: TGTGCCAGCACCGAAGGGACAGGGGGCGTCACTGAAGCTTTCTTT

v_call: TRBV5-1
d_call: TRBD1
j_call: TRBJ2-7
clone_size: -
cdr3_aa: CASSPGTGRPYEQYF
cdr3_nt: TGCGCCAGCAGCCCGGGGACAGGCCGTCCCTACGAGCAGTACTTC

v_call: TRBV18
d_call: -
j_call: TRBJ1-1
clone_size: -
cdr3_aa: CASSPTSGTEAFF
cdr3_nt: TGTGCCAGCTCACCAACGTCGGGCACTGAAGCTTTCTTT

v_call: TRBV14
d_call: -
j_call: TRBJ1-5
clone_size: -
cdr3_aa: CATTTGHNQPQHF
cdr3_nt: TGTGCCACTACTACAGGGCACAATCAGCCCCAGCATTTT

v_call: TRBV7-2
d_call: TRBD1
j_call: TRBJ1-1
clone_size: -
cdr3_aa: CASSLQTGWNTEAFF
cdr3_nt: TGTGCCAGCAGCTTGCAGACAGGGTGGAACACTGAAGCTTTCTTT

v_call: TRBV5-1
d_call: -
j_call: TRBJ2-7
clone_size: -
cdr3_aa: CASSLAAGETYEQYF
cdr3_nt: TGCGCCAGCAGCTTGGCGGCAGGGGAAACCTACGAGCAGTACTTC

v_call: TRBV5-1
d_call: -
j_call: TRBJ2-4
clone_size: -
cdr3_aa: CASSHPGSENIQYF
cdr3_nt: TGCGCCAGCAGCCACCCGGGTAGTGAAAACATTCAGTACTTC

v_call: TRBV7-8
d_call: -
j_call: TRBJ1-2
clone_size: -
cdr3_aa: CASSAGGSRTPQKYGYTF
cdr3_nt: TGTGCCAGCAGCGCCGGAGGGAGCCGGACTCCTCAGAAGTATGGCTACACCTTC

v_call: TRBV7-9
d_call: -
j_call: TRBJ2-2
clone_size: -
cdr3_aa: CASSSHLTYTGELFF
cdr3_nt: TGTGCCAGCAGCTCCCACCTAACTTACACCGGGGAGCTGTTTTTT

v_call: TRBV19
d_call: -
j_call: TRBJ1-6
clone_size: -
cdr3_aa: CASSMGQGVHSPLHF
cdr3_nt: TGTGCCAGTAGTATGGGACAAGGAGTTCATTCACCCCTCCACTTT

v_call: TRBV2
d_call: -
j_call: TRBJ1-2
clone_size: -
cdr3_aa: CASSELWAPTTITGSYGYTF
cdr3_nt: TGTGCCAGCAGTGAATTGTGGGCCCCTACGACTATAACAGGGAGCTATGGCTACACCTTC

v_call: TRBV15
d_call: TRBD2
j_call: TRBJ2-7
clone_size: -
cdr3_aa: CATSRDMGGSYEQYF
cdr3_nt: TGTGCCACCAGCAGAGATATGGGAGGGTCCTACGAGCAGTACTTC

v_call: TRBV4-3
d_call: -
j_call: TRBJ1-1
clone_size: -
cdr3_aa: CASSQDGGMNTEAFF
cdr3_nt: TGCGCCAGCAGCCAAGACGGCGGAATGAACACTGAAGCTTTCTTT

v_call: TRBV9
d_call: TRBD2
j_call: TRBJ2-2
clone_size: -
cdr3_aa: CASSISGGPVTGELFF
cdr3_nt: TGTGCCAGCAGCATTAGCGGGGGGCCGGTCACCGGGGAGCTGTTTTTT

v_call: TRBV7-9
d_call: -
j_call: TRBJ2-7
clone_size: -
cdr3_aa: CASSPGNSYEQYF
cdr3_nt: TGTGCCAGCAGCCCGGGGAACTCCTACGAGCAGTACTTC

v_call: TRBV30
d_call: -
j_call: TRBJ2-7
clone_size: -
cdr3_aa: CAWSWGDHEQYF
cdr3_nt: TGTGCCTGGAGCTGGGGAGACCACGAGCAGTACTTC

v_call: TRBV13
d_call: -
j_call: TRBJ1-1
clone_size: -
cdr3_aa: CASSQRSAGKPEAFF
cdr3_nt: TGTGCCAGCAGCCAACGATCAGCAGGGAAACCTGAAGCTTTCTTT